This entry is about one TCR beta chain. Trimming cost V 2 bases and J 1 base, with 7 bases left between them. CDR1 is SGHDT and CDR2 is YYEEEE in the germline V gene. The length of the CDR3 is 14 residues. These data come from a study of control samples from healthy donors and cancer patients. The repertoire was sequenced with immunoSEQ multiplex PCR; TCRdb's copy has only in-frame clones and lacks some. The profile shows 150,000 to 200,000 clones, around nine tenths of them singletons. The source is a woman aged 25 to 39 in good health. Material: blood. The rearrangement joins TRBV5-6 to TRBJ1-3; unclear D gene. This CDR3 reads CASSFLASGNTIYF. CDR3 DNA sequence: TGTGCCAGCAGCTTCCTGGCATCTGGAAACACCATATATTTT. Full variable domain (remainder filled in from reference TRBV5-6 and TRBJ1-3): DAGVTQSPTHLIKTRGQQVTLRCSPKSGHDTVSWYQQALGQGPQFIFQYYEEEERQRGNFPDRFSGHQFPNYSSELNVNALLLGDSALYLCASSFLASGNTIYFGEGSWLTVV.